This TCR beta chain was profiled in a study of shared clonotypes between healthy human individuals. Findings of the study overall: The study sampled only blood, and tissue repertoires likely differ. Sequencing depth was expected to affect clonotype sharing among donors.

CDR3 size: 12 residues. V lost 7 bases and J lost 11, with 17 bases in between. Germline-derived CDR1 and CDR2 are WNHNN and SYGVQD (reference sequence). This clone turned up a few times. Its antigen is unidentified. The test was conducted at deep level. Replicate PCRs for sorted subsets used approximately 190 ng DNA; this equaled tens of thousands of T cell genomes. The repertoire was sequenced with immunoSEQ multiplex PCR; TCRdb's copy has only in-frame clones and lacks some. The profile covers 2.3 million or so clones, with 90% to 95% appearing a single time and 0.39% taken by the ten largest. Sequenced input: naive CD4+ T cells from PBMCs. As to subset: CD45RA+ positively selected. The chain is built from TRBV10-1 and TRBJ1-1, with TRBD1 as a possible D gene (5 bases). The receptor was derived from a man in his late teens or twenties in good health. Some clones in this sample may be carry-over from other donors' samples. CDR3 sequence reads: CASNGSGQRAFF. In DNA, the CDR3 is TGCGCCAGCAACGGGTCGGGGCAAAGGGCTTTCTTT.